These T cell receptor beta chains were read from a single sample in a study of T cell responses to AZD1222 COVID-19 vaccine. The repertoire was sequenced with immunoSEQ multiplex PCR; TCRdb's copy has only in-frame clones and lacks some. Found here are roughly 140,000 clones, roughly 92% of them singletons; the top ten hold 1.7%. The material sequenced was peripheral blood, taken on day 0 of AZD1222 vaccination. The receptors derive from an adult in good health. Each CDR3 is given with its conserved first and last residue. A D gene is named only where the DNA matches it firmly. A row's size may be missing; if present it is once, few, many or a size class.

CDR3: CASSHSGQRLKLFF; DNA: TGCGCCAGCAGCCATTCGGGGCAGAGACTCAAACTGTTTTTT; V: TRBV4-1; size: once; J: TRBJ1-4; D: -
CDR3: CASSPGRLETNTEAFF; DNA: TGTGCCAGCAGCCCCGGACGGCTCGAAACGAACACTGAAGCTTTCTTT; V: TRBV7-9; size: -; J: TRBJ1-1; D: -
CDR3: CASSQRQLQSGANVLTF; DNA: TGTGCCAGTAGCCAAAGACAGTTACAGTCTGGGGCCAACGTCCTGACTTTC; V: TRBV19; size: -; J: TRBJ2-6; D: -
CDR3: CASSEEAVGRMNTEAFF; DNA: TGTGCCAGCAGTGAAGAGGCAGTGGGGCGGATGAACACTGAAGCTTTCTTT; V: TRBV6-1; size: once; J: TRBJ1-1; D: -
CDR3: CASSKSAGVVRGNEQFF; DNA: TGTGCCAGCAGCAAGTCAGCGGGAGTAGTTAGGGGGAATGAGCAGTTCTTC; V: TRBV21-1; size: -; J: TRBJ2-1; D: -
CDR3: CATSRGVGTGELFF; DNA: TGTGCCACCTCTAGGGGGGTGGGCACCGGGGAGCTGTTTTTT; V: TRBV6-5; size: -; J: TRBJ2-2; D: -
CDR3: CASSFAGSRNQPQHF; DNA: TGTGCCAGCAGTTTCGCCGGGTCGCGCAATCAGCCCCAGCATTTT; V: TRBV28; size: few; J: TRBJ1-5; D: -
CDR3: CATSRDFSGYEQYF; DNA: TGTGCCACCAGCAGAGATTTCAGCGGGTACGAGCAGTACTTC; V: TRBV15; size: -; J: TRBJ2-7; D: -
CDR3: CASSPWTGVSEQYF; DNA: TGTGCCAGCAGCCCCTGGACAGGAGTGAGCGAGCAGTACTTC; V: TRBV3-1/TRBV3-2; size: few; J: TRBJ2-7; D: TRBD1
CDR3: CAWSVGLNYEQYF; DNA: TGTGCCTGGAGTGTAGGACTGAACTACGAGCAGTACTTC; V: TRBV30; size: -; J: TRBJ2-7; D: -
CDR3: CASSPEQGRNEKLFF; DNA: TGTGCCAGCAGCCCAGAACAGGGTAGAAATGAAAAACTGTTTTTT; V: TRBV9; size: few; J: TRBJ1-4; D: -
CDR3: CASSPSIWGTNTGELFF; DNA: TGTGCCAGCTCACCAAGTATTTGGGGGACGAACACCGGGGAGCTGTTTTTT; V: TRBV18; size: -; J: TRBJ2-2; D: -
CDR3: CASSLGQGRTEAFF; DNA: TGTGCCAGCAGCTTAGGCCAGGGAAGGACTGAAGCTTTCTTT; V: TRBV7-9; size: -; J: TRBJ1-1; D: -
CDR3: CAISESVGVNYNEQFF; DNA: TGTGCCATCAGTGAGTCGGTGGGAGTGAACTACAATGAGCAGTTCTTC; V: TRBV10-3; size: -; J: TRBJ2-1; D: -
CDR3: CASSLSGRADTQYF; DNA: TGTGCCAGCAGCTTAAGCGGGCGGGCAGATACGCAGTATTTT; V: TRBV7-2; size: -; J: TRBJ2-3; D: -
CDR3: CAWSGTSYNEQFF; DNA: TGTGCCTGGAGCGGGACATCCTACAATGAGCAGTTCTTC; V: TRBV30; size: -; J: TRBJ2-1; D: -
CDR3: CASSPQSGRATGELFF; DNA: TGTGCCAGCAGCCCCCAGAGCGGGCGCGCCACCGGGGAGCTGTTTTTT; V: TRBV7-3; size: -; J: TRBJ2-2; D: -
CDR3: CASSLEGRWDEKLFF; DNA: TGCGCCAGCAGCTTAGAGGGGCGCTGGGATGAAAAACTGTTTTTT; V: TRBV5-1; size: -; J: TRBJ1-4; D: -
CDR3: CASSLVDGSGNTIYF; DNA: TGCGCCAGCAGCCTGGTAGACGGCTCTGGAAACACCATATATTTT; V: TRBV5-1; size: -; J: TRBJ1-3; D: -
CDR3: CAWTLSGDSPLHF; DNA: TGTGCCTGGACCCTCTCGGGTGATTCACCCCTCCACTTT; V: TRBV30; size: few; J: TRBJ1-6; D: -
CDR3: CSVANHRDSYYEQYF; DNA: TGCAGCGTTGCCAACCACCGGGACAGCTACTACGAGCAGTACTTC; V: TRBV29-1; size: -; J: TRBJ2-7; D: TRBD1
CDR3: CASSPEAGSNQPQHF; DNA: TGCGCCAGCAGCCCCGAGGCCGGGAGCAATCAGCCCCAGCATTTT; V: TRBV4-1; size: -; J: TRBJ1-5; D: -
CDR3: CASQPDYSYEQYF; DNA: TGTGCCAGCCAGCCCGACTACTCCTACGAGCAGTACTTC; V: TRBV2; size: once; J: TRBJ2-7; D: -
CDR3: CASSQDGASGPTEELFF; DNA: TGTGCCAGCAGCCAAGATGGGGCTAGCGGACCCACCGAGGAGCTGTTTTTT; V: TRBV4-2; size: -; J: TRBJ2-2; D: TRBD2
CDR3: CAWSNAGGSTDTQYF; DNA: TGTGCCTGGAGTAACGCCGGGGGGAGCACAGATACGCAGTATTTT; V: TRBV30; size: -; J: TRBJ2-3; D: TRBD2
CDR3: CASSQASDGGNQPQHF; DNA: TGCGCCAGCAGCCAAGCTTCCGACGGGGGCAATCAGCCCCAGCATTTT; V: TRBV4-1; size: -; J: TRBJ1-5; D: -
CDR3: CASSTLLTVSYEQYF; DNA: TGTGCCAGTAGTACCCTGTTGACAGTCTCCTACGAGCAGTACTTC; V: TRBV19; size: -; J: TRBJ2-7; D: -
CDR3: CASSRVREYGYTF; DNA: TGTGCCAGTAGTCGGGTCAGGGAGTATGGCTACACCTTC; V: TRBV19; size: -; J: TRBJ1-2; D: -
CDR3: CASSLGITIAYEQYF; DNA: TGTGCCAGCAGCTTGGGCATAACTATAGCCTACGAGCAGTACTTC; V: TRBV5-6; size: -; J: TRBJ2-7; D: -
CDR3: CASSLGTGLHYEQYF; DNA: TGTGCCAGCAGCTTAGGAACGGGACTCCACTACGAGCAGTACTTC; V: TRBV7-9; size: -; J: TRBJ2-7; D: -
CDR3: CASGFIAGGGDYSYNEQFF; DNA: TGTGCTAGTGGTTTTATAGCGGGAGGAGGGGACTACTCCTACAATGAGCAGTTCTTC; V: TRBV12-5; size: -; J: TRBJ2-1; D: TRBD2
CDR3: CASSLAQGGNTEAFF; DNA: TGTGCCAGCAGCTTAGCACAGGGGGGGAACACTGAAGCTTTCTTT; V: TRBV7-9; size: -; J: TRBJ1-1; D: TRBD1
CDR3: CASSQLTESSGANVLTF; DNA: TGCGCCAGCAGCCAACTGACGGAAAGCTCTGGGGCCAACGTCCTGACTTTC; V: TRBV4-1; size: -; J: TRBJ2-6; D: -
CDR3: CASSEALLGGRGSYNEQFF; DNA: TGTGCCAGCAGTGAAGCGCTTCTGGGGGGAAGGGGCTCCTACAATGAGCAGTTCTTC; V: TRBV2; size: -; J: TRBJ2-1; D: -
CDR3: CASSVVGAGFKETQYF; DNA: TGTGCCAGCAGCGTAGTGGGAGCGGGGTTTAAAGAGACCCAGTACTTC; V: TRBV9; size: -; J: TRBJ2-5; D: TRBD2
CDR3: CASSLQPGLNEKLFF; DNA: TGCGCCAGCAGCTTACAGCCAGGACTCAATGAAAAACTGTTTTTT; V: TRBV5-1; size: -; J: TRBJ1-4; D: -
CDR3: CASSVQRNTEAFF; DNA: TGCGCCAGCAGCGTTCAGAGGAACACTGAAGCTTTCTTT; V: TRBV5-1; size: -; J: TRBJ1-1; D: -